This entry describes one TCR beta chain. As processed by the authors: Cell counts per sample came from amplifying reference gene primers. TCRdb's table, derived via immunoSEQ multiplex PCR, lists solely in-frame clones and lacks some. V and J calls and clone size are copied from that table; D and trimming were computed from the DNA. The table has roughly 100,000 clones, about 88% seen once. V lost 6 bases, J lost 3 bases, and 17 bases stayed unmatched. This CDR3 is built from 17 residues. Germline loops: CDR1 MNHEY, CDR2 SVGEGT. This record belongs to a study of blood T cell repertoires in COVID-19. Study as a whole: Acute and convalescent COVID-19 samples came from the United States, Italy and Spain. T cells, B-cell-depleted T cells, or PBMCs supplied cDNA or gDNA.

The sequenced material came from peripheral blood. This chain links TRBV6-2 or TRBV6-3 with TRBJ2-7, with 7 nucleotides matching TRBD1. The receptor was isolated from a human donor in a cohort sampled during active COVID-19. The CDR3 DNA reads TGTGCCAGCAGCCCTGACACCTGGACAGGCCGCAGCTACGAGCAGTACTTC. Translating gives CASSPDTWTGRSYEQYF.